The T cell receptor beta chain under discussion was sequenced for a study of CD8 T cells in Susac syndrome. About the study: Blood was drawn from Susac syndrome patients while they were therapy-naive, on corticosteroids, or on intravenous immunoglobulin alone. Overall study findings and caveats: In Susac patients, clonal expansion was not detected in CD4+ cells.

RNA amounts of about 0.5 to 1 ug underwent reverse transcription with random hexamers. TCRdb fed the immunoSEQ multiplex PCR reads into MiXCR, producing one record per CDR3 protein. The table lists under 200,000 distinct CDR3 sequences, approximately 94% of them singletons. A word on this clonotype: Its specificity is not known.

The patients with Susac syndrome were individuals who fulfilled the recently defined diagnostic criteria for disease that was either definite or probable. Negative isolation was applied to CD8+ and CD4+ T cells, and FACS enrichment was applied to TEMRA cells. The source of this sequence is a human donor with Susac syndrome. The specimen sequenced was CD4+ T cells from PBMCs.

The CDR3 region is CASSVVGGGINEQFF. CDR3 sequence (DNA): TGTGCCAGCAGCGTAGTCGGGGGGGGCATCAATGAGCAGTTCTTC. The chain couples TRBV9 to TRBJ2-1; 8 positions agree with TRBD2. CDR1 and CDR2 from the germline V gene are SGDLS and YYNGEE. This CDR3 is 15 amino acids long. J was trimmed by 6 bases and V by 0 bases; bases with no gene match: 5.